The 16 T cell receptor beta chains in this list originate from one sample, sequenced in a study of blood T cell repertoires in COVID-19. Clones were sequenced by immunoSEQ multiplex PCR, and TCRdb holds only the in-frame ones, with some missing. The profile shows roughly 260,000 clones, about 88% of them singletons. The sequenced sample was peripheral blood. These receptors all come from a man between 60 and 70 years old who had recovered from COVID-19.

In its sample, this clone was seen a few times. This sequence joins TRBV2 and TRBJ2-2; 12 bases are shared with TRBD2. V trimming: 6 bases; J trimming: 2 bases; junction bases outside the gene matches: 4. The germline CDR1 and CDR2 sequences are SNHLY and FYNNEI. The CDR3 loop spans 16 amino acids. In DNA, the CDR3 is TGTGCCAGCAGACGGACTAGCGGGGCTAACACCGGGGAGCTGTTTTTT. Its translation: CASRRTSGANTGELFF.

The table lists this clone with a few counts. The chain couples TRBV7-2 to TRBJ2-7; D is perhaps TRBD2 (6 bases). CDR3 size: 14 residues. Trimming left V 5 bases short and J 0 bases short, with 11 bases between. Per the germline V gene, CDR1 is SGHTA and CDR2 is FQGNSA. CDR3 residues: CASSQDYFSYEQYF. CDR3 nucleotides: TGTGCCAGCAGCCAGGACTACTTCTCCTACGAGCAGTACTTC. Complete variable domain (other parts from reference TRBV7-2 and TRBJ2-7): GAGVSQSPSNKVTEKGKDVELRCDPISGHTALYWYRQSLGQGLEFLIYFQGNSAPDKSGLPSDRFSAERTGGSVSTLTIQRTQQEDSAVYLCASSQDYFSYEQYFGPGTRLTVT.

This sequence joins TRBV9 and TRBJ2-7, with a tentative D call TRBD2 (6 bases). Deletions cut 0 bases from V and 1 base from J, with 14 bases between. The CDR3 runs 16 residues. From germline, CDR1 is SGDLS and CDR2 YYNGEE. The CDR3: CASSVDMVAESYEQYF. CDR3 sequence (DNA): TGTGCCAGCAGCGTAGATATGGTAGCGGAGTCCTACGAGCAGTACTTC. Drawing the rest from reference TRBV9 and TRBJ2-7, the complete variable domain is DSGVTQTPKHLITATGQRVTLRCSPRSGDLSVYWYQQSLDQGLQFLIQYYNGEERAKGNILERFSAQQFPDLHSELNLSSLELGDSALYFCASSVDMVAESYEQYFGPGTRLTVT.

This clone was observed a handful of times. The sample has other DNA sequences that encode this CDR3 too. This chain connects TRBV5-1 to TRBJ2-5, with a weak D call TRBD1 (7 bases). V lost 0 bases, J lost 5 bases, and 8 bases lay in between. Germline V CDR1 and CDR2: SGHRS, YFSETQ. There are 13 residues in the CDR3. CDR3 region: CASSLAGGETQYF. The DNA for the CDR3 is TGCGCCAGCAGCTTGGCAGGGGGGGAGACCCAGTACTTC. The full variable domain, rest sourced from reference TRBV5-1 and TRBJ2-5, is KAGVTQTPRYLIKTRGQQVTLSCSPISGHRSVSWYQQTPGQGLQFLFEYFSETQRNKGNFPGRFSGRQFSNSRSEMNVSTLELGDSALYLCASSLAGGETQYFGPGTRLLVL.

The chain has TRBV4-2 and TRBJ1-1; D remains ambiguous. Per the germline V gene, CDR1 is LGHNA and CDR2 is YNFKEQ. The length of the CDR3 is 12 residues. The V end was cut by 4 bases, the J end by 5 bases, with 8 bases between. The CDR3 bases are TGTGCCAGCAGCCGAGCTAGGACTGAAGCTTTCTTT. This gives the protein CASSRARTEAFF.

This chain connects TRBV5-1 to TRBJ2-5; D is ambiguous. The CDR3 consists of 14 residues. V was clipped by 0 bases and J by 1 base, with 7 bases between them. Germline V gives CDR1 SGHRS, CDR2 YFSETQ. Here the CDR3 reads CASSLGHLQETQYF. For the CDR3, the DNA is TGCGCCAGCAGCTTGGGGCACCTCCAAGAGACCCAGTACTTC. Supplemented by reference TRBV5-1 and TRBJ2-5, the full variable domain reads KAGVTQTPRYLIKTRGQQVTLSCSPISGHRSVSWYQQTPGQGLQFLFEYFSETQRNKGNFPGRFSGRQFSNSRSEMNVSTLELGDSALYLCASSLGHLQETQYFGPGTRLLVL.

The chain links TRBV18 to TRBJ2-7; 8 positions agree with TRBD2. The trim removed 2 bases at V and 2 bases at J, leaving 8 bases unmatched. CDR1 and CDR2 from the germline V gene are KGHSH and LQKENI. This CDR3 is built from 16 residues. The CDR3 sequence is CASSPLRGAITYEQYF. CDR3 DNA sequence: TGTGCCAGCTCACCATTGCGGGGGGCGATTACCTACGAGCAGTACTTC.

The gene calls are TRBV30 and TRBJ2-3, with D perhaps matching TRBD1 (5 bases). The length of the CDR3 is 15 residues. Looked up from germline, CDR1 is GTSNPN and CDR2 is SVGIG (reference sequence). V gave up 0 bases and J gave up 3 bases, with 13 bases separating them. In DNA form, the CDR3 reads TGTGCCTGGAGTGTACGCAAGGGGCGAACAGATACGCAGTATTTT. This gives the protein CAWSVRKGRTDTQYF.

The chain links TRBV5-1 to TRBJ1-6, with 8 bases fitting TRBD1. The V and J ends lost 4 bases and 4 bases, in that order; junction bases with no gene match: 4. The V gene's germline CDR1 is SGHRS and CDR2 YFSETQ. This CDR3 spans 15 amino acids. DNA for the CDR3: TGCGCCAGCAGCCTGACAGGGGAGTATAATTCACCCCTCCACTTT. The encoded protein is CASSLTGEYNSPLHF.

The J gene is TRBJ1-2, the V gene TRBV7-3; a weak D match, TRBD1 (6 bases). The CDR3 extends over 14 amino acids. Germline CDR1 is SGHTA and CDR2 is FQGTGA. Trimming took 5 bases from V and 6 from J, leaving 16 bases between them. CDR3 region: CASSQGASGDGYTF. CDR3 bases: TGTGCCAGCAGCCAAGGGGCGTCAGGGGATGGCTACACCTTC.

The CDR3 nucleotides read TGTGCCAGCAGCCCAGGGGGGGATACGCAGTATTTT. Translated, it gives CASSPGGDTQYF. The V gene is TRBV7-3, the J gene TRBJ2-3; weak D call: TRBD1 (7 bases). Trimming cost V 5 bases and J 6 bases, with 9 bases left between them. Germline assignment: CDR1 SGHTA and CDR2 FQGTGA. The CDR3 totals 12 residues.

The chain carries TRBV2 and TRBJ2-2; D is possibly TRBD1 (5 bases). Germline CDR1 reads SNHLY; CDR2 reads FYNNEI. V lost 6 bases and J lost 7, with 18 bases in between. The CDR3 sequence is 15 residues long. The CDR3 DNA is TGTGCCAGCAGCCGAGAAGATACAGGCTACGGGGAGCTGTTTTTT. It is translated as CASSREDTGYGELFF.

CDR3 DNA: TGTGCCAGCAGCCAGGCGGGGCTAACAGATACGCAGTATTTT. Translated, it gives CASSQAGLTDTQYF. V gene TRBV3-1 (or the pseudogene TRBV3-2) combines with J gene TRBJ2-3, with D perhaps matching TRBD2 (6 bases). Germline loops: CDR1 LGHDT, CDR2 YNNKEL (reference sequence). V shed 3 bases and J shed 3 bases, with 10 bases lying between them. This CDR3 has 14 amino acids.

The V and J genes are TRBV14 and TRBJ1-2, with D perhaps matching TRBD1 (6 bases). Germline values: CDR1 SGHDN, CDR2 FVKESK. The V end was cut by 0 bases, the J end by 8 bases, with 16 bases between. The CDR3 has 15 amino acids. DNA of the CDR3: TGTGCCAGCAGCCAAGACCACTTAACAGGGCACGGCTACACCTTC. Translation: CASSQDHLTGHGYTF.

The chain carries TRBV6-5 and TRBJ2-7; D may be TRBD1 (6 bases). The CDR3 is 14 amino acids. V was cut by 6 bases and J by 3 bases, with 15 bases left in between. Germline values: CDR1 MNHEY, CDR2 SVGAGI. The CDR3 sequence is CASRGLGAGYEQYF. The CDR3 DNA sequence: TGTGCCAGCAGGGGATTGGGGGCGGGCTACGAGCAGTACTTC.

This chain uses TRBV29-1 with TRBJ2-1; TRBD1 agrees at 8 bases. The germline V gene encodes CDR1 SQVTM and CDR2 ANQGSEA. CDR3 size: 14 residues. V shed 4 bases, J shed 4 bases, and the junction held 6 bases outside the gene matches. CDR3 protein: CSVADRGRYNEQFF. The DNA of the CDR3 is TGCAGCGTTGCAGACAGGGGACGGTACAATGAGCAGTTCTTC.